The 28 T cell receptor beta chains below come from one sample, sequenced in a study of prognosis after radiotherapy for stage I lung cancer. Multiplex PCR, run in two rounds, amplified TCR beta CDR3 from genomic DNA. Used in first-round PCR were primers specific to each TRBV and TRBJ gene. TCRdb analysed the multiplex PCR reads with MiXCR anew, one entry per CDR3 protein. Among about 13,000 distinct CDR3 sequences, around 29% were seen once, and the ten largest hold about 30%. This sample comprised PBMCs, obtained before or after stereotactic body radiation therapy (not recorded which). These receptors were obtained from a donor aged 50 or older with non-small cell lung cancer.

Note on this clonotype: A far larger clone is just one base off, so this is likely a read error. This chain connects TRBV9 to TRBJ2-1, with a tentative D call TRBD2 (6 bases). The germline V gene encodes CDR1 SGDLS and CDR2 YYNGEE. The CDR3 contains 17 residues. CDR3 coding DNA: TGTGCCAGCAGCGCCCCCCGTACCGGGAGCTCCCACAATGAGCAGTTCTTC. It codes for CASSAPRTGSSHNEQFF.

The V and J genes are TRBV5-5 and TRBJ1-6, with TRBD1 as a possible D gene (5 bases). The V end lost 4 bases, the J end lost 7 bases, and 18 bases lay between the germline ends. Germline CDR1 SGHKS, CDR2 YYEKEE (reference sequence). CDR3 length: 16 amino acids. CDR3 sequence (DNA): TGTGCCAGCAGCCTGGAACGGGGGTTCGGGAATTCACCCCTCCACTTT. Its protein is CASSLERGFGNSPLHF. The full variable domain, completed using reference TRBV5-5 and TRBJ1-6, is DAGVTQSPTHLIKTRGQQVTLRCSPISGHKSVSWYQQVLGQGPQFIFQYYEKEERGRGNFPDRFSARQFPNYSSELNVNALLLGDSALYLCASSLERGFGNSPLHFGNGTRLTVT.

By share of the sample, this clonotype is medium-sized. The chain uses TRBV20-1 and TRBJ2-1; D is perhaps TRBD2 (5 bases). V was cut by 0 bases and J by 2 bases, with 11 bases left in between. The CDR3 is made up of 15 amino acids. Germline V gene lookup returns CDR1 DFQATT and CDR2 SNEGSKA (reference sequence). The chain's CDR3 is CSARDHSAPYNEQFF. In nucleotides, the CDR3 is TGCAGTGCTAGAGATCATAGCGCTCCCTACAATGAGCAGTTCTTC.

V is TRBV6-2 or TRBV6-3 and J is TRBJ2-3; maybe TRBD2 (6 bases). The CDR3 loop spans 15 amino acids. Trimming stripped 4 bases from V and 3 bases from J, with 14 bases between. In germline, CDR1 is MNHEY, CDR2 SVGEGT. The CDR3 sequence: CASSSGTSHTDTQYF. The DNA for the CDR3 is TGTGCCAGCAGTTCCGGGACTTCACATACAGATACGCAGTATTTT.

V and J are TRBV20-1 and TRBJ1-4; D is possibly TRBD1 (6 bases). V was clipped by 6 bases and J by 5 bases, with 13 bases between them. The CDR3 contains 13 residues. Germline assignment: CDR1 DFQATT and CDR2 SNEGSKA (reference sequence). The CDR3 loop reads CSAPTGRNEKLFF. CDR3 nucleotides: TGCAGTGCCCCGACAGGAAGAAATGAAAAACTGTTTTTT.

In its sample, this clonotype was seen many times. The chain employs TRBV11-2 and TRBJ1-1, with a possible D match to TRBD1 (6 bases). Germline V lookup: CDR1 SGHAT, CDR2 FQNNGV. Trimming removed 0 bases at V and 4 bases at J, with 9 bases between. This CDR3 contains 14 residues. The CDR3 loop is CASSLDRGGTEAFF. The CDR3 DNA sequence: TGTGCCAGCAGCTTAGATAGGGGGGGCACTGAAGCTTTCTTT.

There are many counts of this clonotype. V gene TRBV28 combines with J gene TRBJ2-7, with a tentative D call TRBD2 (5 bases). CDR1 is MDHEN, CDR2 SYDVKM, per germline. Between the trimmed V and J ends, which lost 10 bases and 0 bases, there was a span of 13 bases. The CDR3 loop spans 13 amino acids. The CDR3 loop is CATYGVFSYEQYF. DNA for the CDR3: TGTGCCACCTACGGGGTTTTCTCCTACGAGCAGTACTTC.

As regards this clonotype: One junction end does not reproduce the germline sequence, and a read error may be involved. This rearrangement joins TRBV24-1 to TRBJ2-5; possible D gene TRBD2, 6 bases. The CDR3 consists of 14 residues. The germline CDR1 and CDR2 sequences are KGHDR and SFDVKD. This CDR3 is CTTSVSGTQEAQYF. As DNA, the CDR3 is TGTACCACAAGTGTATCCGGGACTCAAGAGGCCCAGTACTTC.

This clonotype has a count of ten or more. The V gene is TRBV20-1, the J gene TRBJ2-1; the D gene is possibly TRBD2 (7 bases). The V end lost 6 bases, the J end lost 9 bases, and 12 bases lay between the germline ends. There are 11 residues in the CDR3. The germline CDR1 and CDR2 sequences are DFQATT and SNEGSKA (reference sequence). CDR3 protein: CSARGLPEQFF. The CDR3 DNA follows: TGCAGTGCCAGGGGACTACCTGAGCAGTTCTTC.

There are many counts of this clonotype. V is TRBV27 and J is TRBJ2-7; the D is unclear. Trimming stripped 10 bases from V and 2 bases from J, with 18 bases between. Germline V CDR1 and CDR2: MNHEY, SMNVEV (reference sequence). This CDR3 region has 14 residues. CDR3 loop: CATTRAPGAYEQYF. CDR3 nucleotides: TGTGCCACCACCCGGGCCCCAGGAGCCTACGAGCAGTACTTC.

Many counts were recorded for this clonotype. V and J are TRBV3-1 and TRBJ2-5, with 8 bases identical to TRBD2. J was trimmed by 3 bases and V by 7 bases; bases with no gene match: 4. CDR1 and CDR2 (germline): LGHDT, YNNKEL (reference sequence). This CDR3 spans 13 amino acids. The CDR3 coding sequence is TGTGCCAGCAATCCAGCGGGAGAAGAGACCCAGTACTTC. It encodes CASNPAGEETQYF.

This sequence joins TRBV29-1 and TRBJ2-7, with no clear D. This CDR3 has 13 residues. Per the germline V gene, CDR1 is SQVTM and CDR2 is ANQGSEA. Deletions cut 6 bases from V and 0 bases from J, with 12 bases between. The CDR3 nucleotides read TGCAGCGTAACATGTGGTAACTCCTACGAGCAGTACTTC. Amino acid sequence: CSVTCGNSYEQYF.

This clonotype was seen at least ten times. The V gene is TRBV20-1, the J gene TRBJ2-7; TRBD2 agrees at 10 bases. Germline CDR1 DFQATT, CDR2 SNEGSKA (reference sequence). V lost 6 bases and J lost 2; bases outside the gene matches: 7. This CDR3 has 14 amino acids. CDR3 protein: CSAKTSGATYEQYF. The DNA of the CDR3 is TGCAGTGCGAAAACTAGCGGGGCGACCTACGAGCAGTACTTC.

A remark on this clonotype: This sequence is one base from a far larger clone and is likely a read error. This chain links TRBV9 with TRBJ2-6; 7 nucleotides agree with TRBD2. The DNA end favors TRBJ2-7, so the J call may be wrong. Per germline, CDR1 SGDLS and CDR2 YYNGEE. CDR3 length: 16 amino acids. CDR3 amino acids: CASSPKWSGGTYEQYF. CDR3 in DNA: TGTGCCAGCAGCCCTAAGTGGTCGGGAGGTACCTACGAGCAGTACTTC.

This clonotype has ten or more counts. The J gene is TRBJ2-3, the V gene TRBV5-5; D not resolved. V was shortened by 4 bases and J by 5 bases, with 14 bases between the two germline ends. The CDR3 consists of 14 residues. Looked up from germline, CDR1 is SGHKS and CDR2 is YYEKEE (reference sequence). DNA for the CDR3: TGTGCCAGCAGCCGCCTTATGGGAAAAGATACGCAGTATTTT. This codes for CASSRLMGKDTQYF. The complete variable domain, with remaining parts taken from reference TRBV5-5 and TRBJ2-3, reads DAGVTQSPTHLIKTRGQQVTLRCSPISGHKSVSWYQQVLGQGPQFIFQYYEKEERGRGNFPDRFSARQFPNYSSELNVNALLLGDSALYLCASSRLMGKDTQYFGPGTRLTVL.

This clonotype has ten or more counts. V usage is TRBV18 and J usage is TRBJ2-7; 14 nucleotides line up with TRBD2. Trimming took 6 bases from V and 6 from J; bases not matched to a gene: 4. The CDR3 is made up of 14 amino acids. Per germline, CDR1 KGHSH and CDR2 LQKENI. CDR3 sequence reads: CASSRTSGRREQYF. The DNA for the CDR3 is TGTGCCAGCTCTCGGACTAGCGGGAGGCGCGAGCAGTACTTC.

The chain joins TRBV2 to TRBJ1-1; D unresolved. CDR1 is SNHLY, CDR2 FYNNEI, per germline. The CDR3 loop spans 14 amino acids. The V end was cut by 8 bases, the J end by 1 base, with 14 bases between. Written as DNA, the CDR3 is TGTGCCAGCGGTGCTGAGACGGGGAACACTGAAGCTTTCTTT. This translates into CASGAETGNTEAFF.

This clonotype was observed many times. The rearrangement links TRBV7-9 to TRBJ1-2; D is unclear. This CDR3 has 13 amino acids. V lost 4 bases and J 5 bases, leaving 11 bases between the germline ends. Germline CDR1 and CDR2: SEHNR and FQNEAQ (reference sequence). In nucleotides, the CDR3 is TGTGCCAGCAGCTGGCCTCGGGGATATGGCTACACCTTC. It encodes CASSWPRGYGYTF.

This clonotype was seen repeatedly, ten times or more. This chain uses TRBV5-1 with TRBJ2-2; 11 bases match TRBD1. This CDR3 contains 16 residues. V was clipped by 4 bases and J by 4 bases; unmatched bases: 6. Germline CDR1 and CDR2: SGHRS and YFSETQ. The CDR3 nucleotides read TGCGCCAGCAGCGTAACCGGGACAGGGGGCACCGGGGAGCTGTTTTTT. This codes for CASSVTGTGGTGELFF.

A few counts support this clonotype. One base away lies a much larger clone, so this may be a sequencing read error. The chain is built from TRBV6-2 or TRBV6-3 and TRBJ2-5, with D possibly TRBD2 on 7 matching bases. CDR3 length: 19 residues. Germline loops: CDR1 MNHEY, CDR2 SVGEGT. CDR3 nucleotide sequence: TGTGCCAGCAGTTACTCGAGAGTCTTCAGAAGGGGGGGCCAAGAGACCAAGTACTTC. Translated: CASSYSRVFRRGGQETKYF.

This clonotype has at least ten counts. This chain links TRBV29-1 with TRBJ2-3; D gene unclear. The germline CDR1 and CDR2 sequences are SQVTM and ANQGSEA. With 7 bases removed from V and 2 bases from J, the gap between germline ends came to 13 bases. CDR3 length: 13 residues. The CDR3 reads CSATDWATDTQYF. The CDR3 DNA follows: TGCAGCGCCACCGATTGGGCCACAGATACGCAGTATTTT.

This clonotype is labeled medium-sized. This chain uses TRBV30 with TRBJ2-7; no reliable D call. Deletions cut 4 bases from V and 1 base from J, with 11 bases between. The CDR3 runs 13 residues. Germline CDR1 reads GTSNPN; CDR2 reads SVGIG (reference sequence). The CDR3 DNA reads TGTGCCTGGAAAGGCTGGCAGTCCTACGAGCAGTACTTC. As protein: CAWKGWQSYEQYF.

This clonotype was counted ten times or more. The chain recombines TRBV27 with TRBJ2-3; D is unclear. The CDR3 sequence is 14 residues long. Trimming removed 0 bases from V and 14 bases from J, with 18 bases in between. Germline V gene sequence: CDR1 MNHEY, CDR2 SMNVEV (reference sequence). In DNA form, the CDR3 reads TGTGCCAGCAGTTTATCCCCGCTCGGATCGGTGACGTATTTT. It translates to CASSLSPLGSVTYF.

This clonotype is medium-sized by share. V usage is TRBV20-1 and J usage is TRBJ2-3; 7 nucleotides match TRBD1. From germline, CDR1 is DFQATT and CDR2 SNEGSKA (reference sequence). This CDR3 contains 15 residues. With V trimmed by 4 bases and J by 1 base, 8 bases remained unmatched. CDR3 sequence: CSAIRQGWGTDTQYF. The CDR3, as DNA: TGCAGTGCTATCCGACAGGGTTGGGGCACAGATACGCAGTATTTT.

This clonotype was picked up one time. This sequence is one base from a far larger clone and is likely a read error. This rearrangement joins TRBV6-2 or TRBV6-3 to TRBJ2-7, with D possibly being TRBD2 (5 bases). Germline V gene lookup returns CDR1 MNHEY and CDR2 SVGEGT. V shed 2 bases and J shed 6 bases, with 17 bases lying between them. The CDR3 loop spans 15 amino acids. DNA of the CDR3: TGTGCCAGCAGTTACCAGTCCGTGACTACGGCCGAGCAGTACTTC. Encoded protein: CASSYQSVTTAEQYF.

This clonotype was observed at least ten times. This chain joins TRBV6-1 and TRBJ1-5; D ambiguous. Looked up from germline, CDR1 is MNHNS and CDR2 is SASEGT. The CDR3 is 15 residues long. V lost 8 bases to trimming and J lost 4 bases, with 18 bases between them. The DNA of the CDR3 is TGTGCCAGCTTACGGGAGGAGGCCTATAATCAGCCCCAGCATTTT. This codes for CASLREEAYNQPQHF.

This clonotype is deemed medium-sized. This chain uses TRBV4-1 with TRBJ2-3; TRBD2 matches at 11 bases. Germline V gene sequence: CDR1 MGHRA, CDR2 YSYEKL. V trimming: 6 bases; J trimming: 3 bases; junction bases outside the gene matches: 8. The CDR3 contains 16 residues. The CDR3 spells CASSYSGRAITDTQYF. CDR3 in DNA: TGCGCCAGCAGTTATAGCGGGAGGGCCATTACAGATACGCAGTATTTT.

This clonotype showed up many times. CDR3 amino acids: CASSMRRGNTGELFF. The CDR3, as DNA: TGTGCCAGCAGCATGCGACGGGGTAACACCGGGGAGCTGTTTTTT. The chain is built from TRBV11-3 and TRBJ2-2, with a possible D match to TRBD2 (5 bases). Trimming cost V 5 bases and J 2 bases, with 12 bases left between them. The CDR3 has 15 amino acids. Looked up from germline, CDR1 is SGHNT and CDR2 is YENEEA.